This passage covers 26 T cell receptor beta chains from one sample sequenced in a study of immune evolution from preneoplasia to lung adenocarcinoma. TCRdb's table, derived via immunoSEQ multiplex PCR, lists solely in-frame clones and lacks some. The data hold several thousand clones, with roughly 72% observed a single time. Sequenced sample: FFPE minimally invasive lung adenocarcinoma tissue. The receptors derive from a person aged 60 to 85 with lung adenocarcinoma.

The chain links TRBV7-2 to TRBJ2-1; D uncertain. This CDR3 region has 12 residues. Germline V gene lookup returns CDR1 SGHTA and CDR2 FQGNSA. Trimming took 4 bases from V and 10 from J, leaving 11 bases between them. Here the CDR3 reads CASSSAYVEQFF. The CDR3 DNA follows: TGTGCCAGCAGCTCGGCTTATGTCGAGCAGTTCTTC.

The rearrangement links TRBV29-1 to TRBJ1-1; D gene ambiguous. Germline CDR1 is SQVTM and CDR2 is ANQGSEA. The CDR3 consists of 11 residues. V gave up 7 bases and J gave up 4 bases, with 10 bases separating them. The CDR3 region has the DNA TGCAGCGGCCTTTACGGCACTGAAGCTTTCTTT. Its translation is CSGLYGTEAFF.

This clone has only one observation. The V gene is TRBV5-1, the J gene TRBJ2-3; TRBD2 agrees at 11 bases. Germline V gene data show CDR1 as SGHRS and CDR2 as YFSETQ. V gave up 7 bases and J gave up 2 bases; unmatched junction bases: 6. CDR3 size: 15 residues. This CDR3 is CASARSGRATDTQYF. CDR3 bases: TGCGCCAGCGCCCGTAGCGGGAGGGCCACAGATACGCAGTATTTT.

This rearrangement joins TRBV19 to TRBJ2-7; a weak D match, TRBD1 (6 bases). Germline V lookup: CDR1 LNHDA, CDR2 SQIVND (reference sequence). The length of the CDR3 is 12 residues. V gave up 4 bases and J gave up 3 bases, with 7 bases separating them. Written as DNA, the CDR3 is TGTGCCAGTAGTACGGGACACTACGAGCAGTACTTC. This codes for CASSTGHYEQYF.

The chain couples TRBV6-1 to TRBJ2-1; the D gene is possibly TRBD2 (5 bases). The V and J ends lost 6 bases and 8 bases respectively, with 17 bases between them. Per the germline V gene, CDR1 is MNHNS and CDR2 is SASEGT. The CDR3 is 14 residues long. The CDR3 region is CASSTGVGVHEQFF. CDR3 DNA sequence: TGTGCCAGCAGCACCGGGGTCGGGGTCCATGAGCAGTTCTTC.

The genes are TRBV6-1 and TRBJ1-2, with 9 nucleotides matching TRBD1. V gave up 2 bases and J gave up 4 bases; unmatched junction bases: 8. The germline V gene has CDR1 MNHNS and CDR2 SASEGT. The CDR3 extends over 16 amino acids. Here the CDR3 DNA reads TGTGCCAGCAGTGAATCGGGACAGGGCAGGAGCTATGGCTACACCTTC. Translation gives CASSESGQGRSYGYTF.

J is TRBJ1-1 and V is TRBV6-5; TRBD1 matches 7 bases. The CDR3 loop spans 15 amino acids. In germline, CDR1 is MNHEY, CDR2 SVGAGI. The J segment lost 5 bases and the V segment lost 5 bases, leaving 11 bases of the junction unmatched. CDR3: CASSRDSTVGTEAFF. DNA for the CDR3: TGTGCCAGCAGTCGGGACAGTACTGTCGGGACTGAAGCTTTCTTT.

This clone appeared a single time. The rearrangement uses TRBV2 and TRBJ1-5; no clear D gene. V lost 7 bases to trimming and J lost 0 bases, with 13 bases between them. Germline CDR1 and CDR2: SNHLY and FYNNEI. CDR3 length equals 15 residues. CDR3 protein: CASTPFPYSNQPQHF. The CDR3 coding sequence is TGTGCCAGCACTCCATTCCCGTATAGCAATCAGCCCCAGCATTTT.

This clone showed up just a few times. The chain carries TRBV6-1 and TRBJ1-1; D possibly corresponds to TRBD1 (5 bases). V dropped 4 bases and J dropped 4 bases, with 10 bases sitting between them. Germline assignment: CDR1 MNHNS and CDR2 SASEGT. The CDR3 is 13 amino acids. The CDR3 DNA is TGTGCCAGCAGTGGCAGGGTGGGCACTGAAGCTTTCTTT. Protein product: CASSGRVGTEAFF.

The V call is TRBV14, the J call TRBJ2-7; unclear D gene. This CDR3 region has 14 residues. The V end was cut by 3 bases, the J end by 1 base, with 10 bases between. In germline, CDR1 is SGHDN, CDR2 FVKESK. In nucleotides, the CDR3 is TGTGCCAGCAGCCAGATAGACAAATCCTACGAGCAGTACTTC. Protein: CASSQIDKSYEQYF. Combining the CDR3 with reference TRBV14 and TRBJ2-7 gives the whole variable domain EAGVTQFPSHSVIEKGQTVTLRCDPISGHDNLYWYRRVMGKEIKFLLHFVKESKQDESGMPNNRFLAERTGGTYSTLKVQPAELEDSGVYFCASSQIDKSYEQYFGPGTRLTVT.

The rearrangement uses TRBV12-5 and TRBJ1-1; tentative D call: TRBD1 (6 bases). The CDR3 is 15 residues long. Germline loops: CDR1 LGHNT, CDR2 FRNRAP. V was pared by 2 bases and J by 0 bases, with 10 bases between. CDR3 region: CASGLRTAVNTEAFF. DNA for the CDR3: TGTGCTAGTGGTTTGAGGACAGCCGTGAACACTGAAGCTTTCTTT.

This clone was found a few times. The chain joins TRBV30 to TRBJ2-1, with no clear D. The CDR3 consists of 10 residues. Germline CDR1 GTSNPN, CDR2 SVGIG (reference sequence). V lost 3 bases and J lost 5, with 2 bases in between. Written as DNA, the CDR3 is TGTGCCTGGAGCCACAATGAGCAGTTCTTC. This encodes CAWSHNEQFF.

This clone was counted between two and nine times. The genes are TRBV9 and TRBJ2-1; D is undetermined. The CDR3 has 15 amino acids. V was cut by 0 bases and J by 0 bases, with 7 bases left in between. Looked up from germline, CDR1 is SGDLS and CDR2 is YYNGEE. The CDR3 reads CASSVDQDSYNEQFF. The CDR3 nucleotides are TGTGCCAGCAGCGTAGACCAAGACTCCTACAATGAGCAGTTCTTC.

This chain joins TRBV30 and TRBJ1-5, with a weak D call TRBD1 (5 bases). The V gene's germline CDR1 is GTSNPN and CDR2 SVGIG (reference sequence). The CDR3 spans 13 residues. V was clipped by 5 bases and J by 7 bases, with 15 bases between them. The CDR3 sequence: CAWSRGGSQPQHF. In DNA, the CDR3 is TGTGCCTGGTCACGGGGGGGTTCCCAGCCCCAGCATTTT.

DNA of the CDR3: TGTGCCAGCAGCGCCTGGTCTAGCGGGAGGGCCGTAGGGGAGCTGTTTTTT. Translating gives CASSAWSSGRAVGELFF. The chain combines TRBV28 with TRBJ2-2; 12 bases line up with TRBD2. Germline V gives CDR1 MDHEN, CDR2 SYDVKM. V shed 6 bases and J 8 bases; nucleotides not matched to a gene: 13. This CDR3 contains 17 residues.

The chain has TRBV7-3 and TRBJ1-1; D possibly corresponds to TRBD1 (6 bases). The ends were cut back, 5 bases at V and 6 bases at J, with 16 bases in the middle. The CDR3 sequence is 14 residues long. Germline V gene sequence: CDR1 SGHTA, CDR2 FQGTGA. CDR3 in DNA: TGTGCCAGCAGCGCAGGGATACAGGGTGCTGAAGCTTTCTTT. It specifies CASSAGIQGAEAFF.

This clone has a handful of counts. J is TRBJ2-3 and V is TRBV5-4; 9 positions agree with TRBD2. The CDR3 is 16 residues long. J was trimmed by 0 bases and V by 3 bases; bases with no gene match: 5. In germline, CDR1 is SGHNT, CDR2 YYREEE (reference sequence). The CDR3 region has the DNA TGTGCCAGCAGCTCAGGACTAGCGAGAAGCACAGATACGCAGTATTTT. Translation gives CASSSGLARSTDTQYF.

This clone was found once. CDR3: CASSLTSGRPTDTQYF. As DNA, the CDR3 is TGCGCCAGCAGCTTGACTAGCGGGCGACCTACAGATACGCAGTATTTT. V gene TRBV5-1 combines with J gene TRBJ2-3, with TRBD2 matching over 9 bases. The CDR3 sequence is 16 residues long. Per the germline V gene, CDR1 is SGHRS and CDR2 is YFSETQ. V was pared by 1 base and J by 3 bases, with 6 bases of the junction left unmatched.

Details on this clone: In the same sample, other DNA sequences code for this CDR3. The chain joins TRBV6-1 to TRBJ2-7; TRBD2 matches 8 bases. The CDR3 runs to 13 residues. Germline assignment: CDR1 MNHNS and CDR2 SASEGT. V lost 3 bases, J lost 3 bases, and 1 base stayed unmatched. CDR3 protein: CASSDGGGYEQYF. CDR3 bases: TGTGCCAGCAGTGACGGGGGGGGCTACGAGCAGTACTTC.

This chain links TRBV7-9 with TRBJ2-1; perhaps TRBD1 as D (5 bases). V lost 1 base and J 2 bases, leaving 9 bases between the germline ends. Germline CDR1 is SEHNR and CDR2 is FQNEAQ (reference sequence). CDR3 size: 15 residues. Here the CDR3 DNA reads TGTGCCAGCAGCTTAGGTGACAGCCCCTACAATGAGCAGTTCTTC. It yields the protein CASSLGDSPYNEQFF.

The chain is built from TRBV10-2 and TRBJ1-5, with D possibly TRBD1 on 5 matching bases. Germline V gives CDR1 WSHSY, CDR2 SAAADI. V lost 3 bases, J lost 6 bases, and 9 bases lay in between. CDR3 length equals 13 residues. Here the CDR3 reads CASSDRAGQPQHF. DNA for the CDR3: TGCGCCAGCAGTGACAGGGCGGGTCAGCCCCAGCATTTT.

For the CDR3, the DNA is TGTGCAAGTCGCTTAGTAGACAGGGGCGCCAGTGACGAGCAGTACTTC. This codes for CASRLVDRGASDEQYF. This chain links TRBV12-2 with TRBJ2-7; the D segment call TRBD1 is taken from the table without a DNA check. TRBV12-2 is a pseudogene. CDR3 length equals 16 residues.

This sequence joins TRBV6-4 and TRBJ2-1, with 12 bases aligning to TRBD2. The CDR3 length is 15 residues. V shed 7 bases, J shed 6 bases, and the junction held 7 bases outside the gene matches. Germline V gives CDR1 MRHNA, CDR2 SNTAGT. The CDR3 protein is CASTSGLAGRNEQFF. DNA for the CDR3: TGTGCCAGCACCAGCGGACTAGCGGGACGCAATGAGCAGTTCTTC.

J is TRBJ1-1 and V is TRBV30; the D is unclear. There are 12 residues in the CDR3. Deletions cut 4 bases from V and 0 bases from J, with 6 bases between. CDR1 is GTSNPN and CDR2 is SVGIG in the germline V gene (reference sequence). The CDR3 DNA reads as TGTGCCTGGAAGGGAATGAACACTGAAGCTTTCTTT. Its translation is CAWKGMNTEAFF.

The chain couples TRBV6-6 to TRBJ2-7, with a weak D call TRBD2 (6 bases). This CDR3 spans 15 amino acids. V was shortened by 8 bases and J by 2 bases, with 19 bases between the two germline ends. Germline values: CDR1 MNHNY, CDR2 SVGAGI (reference sequence). The CDR3 nucleotides are TGTGCCAGCGGGTCCAGGGCGGGGAAACCCTACGAGCAGTACTTC. Encoded protein: CASGSRAGKPYEQYF.

The chain employs TRBV6-5 and TRBJ1-2; 7 bases line up with TRBD1. CDR3 length: 13 amino acids. V lost 6 bases, J lost 2 bases, and 3 bases stayed unmatched. CDR1 is MNHEY, CDR2 SVGAGI, per germline. The CDR3 nucleotides read TGTGCCAGCAGGGAGACAGGGAACTATGGCTACACCTTC. Protein sequence: CASRETGNYGYTF.